This T cell receptor beta chain was profiled in a study of blood T cell repertoires in COVID-19. At the level of the study: Material from acute and convalescent COVID-19 was sourced from the United States, Italy and Spain.

The CDR3 is made up of 15 amino acids. Germline V gives CDR1 LGHDT, CDR2 YNNKEL (reference sequence). With 0 bases removed from V and 1 base from J, the gap between germline ends came to 9 bases. Measured with immunoSEQ multiplex PCR; TCRdb has only the in-frame clones, and not every one. The sample yields a few hundred thousand clones, roughly 90% seen once. Ages ranged from roughly 18 to 100 years, with residence in 24 US areas. The recovered donors of Cohort 3 showed two negative PCRs, clearance, or symptom resolution. Sequencing used PBMCs or T cells enriched from blood (not recorded which). This clonotype originated in a woman in her 30s who had recovered from COVID-19. This sequence joins TRBV3-1 (or the pseudogene TRBV3-2) and TRBJ1-2; D uncertain. CDR3 DNA: TGTGCCAGCAGCCAAGACCGCGCGGTTAACTATGGCTACACCTTC. It specifies CASSQDRAVNYGYTF.